What follows describes a single T cell receptor (beta chain). No antigen is known for it. It has no much larger one-base neighbor in the sample; base qualities were not kept. The library was generated by the immunoSEQ multiplex PCR assay. The study's processing was this. A statistical classification framework was built for diagnosing cytomegalovirus status from the catalog of TCR beta chain sequences. TCRdb stores this immuneACCESS table with in-frame sequences only. Part of the clones is absent; in the studies checked, under half of the shortfall reflects unresolved V genes, and no reason is known for the rest. V and J calls and clone size are given by that table; D and trimming were obtained from the DNA. This sample gives 50,000 to 80,000 clones in total; 90% to 95% of them show up just once. The top ten clones comprise approximately 6.4% of the sample. The data belong to a study of cytomegalovirus exposure and HLA in healthy donors (TCRdb year 2017). Broadly, across the study: A later analysis indicated that the 95 to 150 validation repertoires were generated on the platform also employed for the approximately 700 repertoires of the first cohort. A separate validation cohort of 100 to 150 different subjects was used in addition to the 666-subject first cohort. The study aimed to test whether cataloging public T cell receptors could reveal signatures of past pathogen exposure. The study combined high-throughput TCR immunosequencing, statistical association of individual TCRs with disease status, and machine learning to predict cytomegalovirus infection status. Here is what the overall study found, with its caveats: In the study, 150 to 200 TCR beta chains were listed as associated with cytomegalovirus. Cytomegalovirus status was reported to be diagnosed by the classifier with high specificity and sensitivity in both the original and validation cohorts. According to the authors, the approach could potentially be generalized to other disease states and immunological phenotypes. Most TCR sequences were seen in very few donors, while some public TCRs were found in many individuals. A later analysis had no HLA typing for the validation cohort, so co-occurrence there was scored across all 110 or so repertoires. Subsequent analysis determined that TCRs grouped into clusters in the first cohort also showed a tendency toward co-occurrence across the 130 or so validation repertoires, and approximately 93% of cluster scores exceeded 0. A few of the identified cytomegalovirus-associated TCR beta chains were confirmed in vitro to be specific for cytomegalovirus antigens.

From a lookup of the germline V gene, CDR1 and CDR2 are WSHSY and SAAADI. Compared with germline, V lacks 5 bases and J lacks 0 bases; bases without a gene match: 4. The CDR3 numbers 15 residues from cysteine through phenylalanine. Just CDR3 DNA is preserved here, 45 bases in frame from base 1. Donors formed part of the validation cohort, which comprised 120 subjects and was distinct from the first cohort of under 850 subjects. This clonotype originated in a woman younger than 30 in good health and CMV-seropositive. Sequences were obtained from PBMCs. The sequence links TRBV10-2 to TRBJ2-1, with 7 middle bases fitting TRBD2. The bases are TGCGCCAGCAGTCCTACTAGCGTCTCCTACAATGAGCAGTTCTTC. Its protein is CASSPTSVSYNEQFF.